This T cell receptor beta chain was recovered during a study of shared clonotypes between healthy human individuals (dated by TCRdb to about 2020). For the wider study: The cohort comprised a couple of women and a few men aged 18 to 49 years. For each donor, CD4 naive and CD4 memory were each given three plates, CD8 naive was given two plates, and CD8 memory was given one plate. To increase sequencing depth and limit assay-specific biases, TCR repertoire library preparation and sequencing were carried out by different laboratories using diverse techniques. Blood TCR repertoires of about five healthy adults were deeply sequenced to estimate repertoire size and the extent of clonotype sharing between individuals. Per donor, leukapheresis produced somewhere between about 0.8 and 9 billion PBMCs. The full study reports these points: Because the study included only a small number of donors, the genetic and exposure-history diversity represented was limited. Estimated clonotype richness was generally larger for naive than for memory subsets. Based on pairwise subsampling, the degree of clonotype sharing among donors was expected to be affected by sequencing depth. Sampling was restricted to blood, and TCR repertoires in tissue are likely to differ from TCR repertoires in blood. Compared with non-shared clonotypes, clonotypes shared by all four sorted-subset donors had higher generation probabilities. Sharing across a few donors was observed for about 5% of naive CD4, 3.5% of naive CD8, over 2% of memory CD4, and 0.4% of memory CD8 clonotypes. Even with the large sequencing depth, rarefaction of the sorted-subset datasets indicated that sequencing was incomplete.

Using the deep immunoSEQ assay, TCR CDR3 regions were amplified from genomic DNA by multiplex PCR. Extracted genomic DNA from each cell subset was spread evenly across all wells of several immunoSEQ 96-well plates, with each plate serving as a replicate. For sorted subsets, each replicate PCR was loaded with 200 ng genomic DNA, equivalent to 25,000 to 35,000 T cell genomes. Purified libraries were quantified with a Qubit 3.0 fluorometer, sized on a Bioanalyzer 2100, and re-quantified with the KAPA Library Quantification kit. Each immunoSEQ 96-well plate was sequenced on its own single-read 150-cycle Illumina NextSeq 550 flow cell. The authors' pipeline ran thus. The immunoSEQ output contained only junctional sequences without quality scores, so filtering could not match that applied to full-length reads. To assign V/J genes and CDR3, sequences were annotated using PyIR, a Python wrapper for IgBLAST v1.9, with IMGT germline references. Reads with weak V/J assignments (E-value above 1e-6), missing CDR3, stop codons, out-of-frame junctions, or ambiguous translated residues were removed. V3J clonotypes were defined as sequences sharing an identical inferred V gene, J gene, and CDR3 amino acid sequence. The percentage overlap between two repertoires was calculated by dividing the number of shared unique clonotypes by the size of the smaller repertoire. Three approaches were used to assess repertoire richness: RTK rarefaction, the Chao1 estimator, and Recon v2.1 estimates of unobserved clonotypes. Generation probabilities were computed with OLGA for all TCRbeta clonotypes obtained by the gDNA method from a handful of donors. TCRdb retrieved this table from immuneACCESS and kept in-frame rearrangements only. Not all clones are present; in checked studies, unresolved V genes account for under half, and no reason is known for the remainder. For V, J and clone size, that table is used; D and trimming come from the DNA. The sample has about 1,500,000 clones on record, more than 95% of them singletons. Approximately 1.2% of the sample rests with the top ten.

On this clone: No cognate antigen has been identified for it. No much larger clone exists at a distance of one base, and base qualities are not known.

Healthy HIV-negative adults with no recently reported acute infections or vaccinations were included as donors. Only Caucasian adults living in Nashville, Tennessee, USA were represented among the donors. CD4+ T cells were enriched through magnetic negative selection, after which naive cells were positively selected on CD45RA and the remaining negative fraction served as the memory subset. Blood was collected by leukapheresis, and PBMCs were isolated by Ficoll-Histopaque density gradient centrifugation and then cryopreserved in liquid nitrogen vapor phase. Analytical flow cytometry was used to check the purity and quantity of every magnetically sorted T cell population. Genomic DNA was isolated from every sorted fraction and measured by UV absorbance on a Nanodrop 2000c. CDR1 and CDR2 are drawn from the germline V gene (reference sequence): MNHEY, SMNVEV. The CDR3 runs 15 residues from the cysteine to the phenylalanine. Only the CDR3 region is kept as DNA, spanning 45 bases read in frame from base 1. V and J lose 0 bases and 2 bases, and a span of 8 bases separates them.

Sequenced: naive CD4+ T cells sorted from blood. The cell subset or site label corresponds to: CD45RA+ positively selected. Recombination connected TRBV27 to TRBJ1-5, with the D gene too uncertain to name. The sequence derives from a man aged 25-40 years in good health. Read as DNA, the sequence is TGTGCCAGCAGTTTATCTTCTGGGGGCAATCAGCCCCAGCATTTT. Its coded protein is CASSLSSGGNQPQHF.